This TCR beta chain was observed in a study of T cell responses to AZD1222 COVID-19 vaccine. CDR3 length equals 13 residues. Trimming at V came to 4 bases and at J to 4 bases, leaving 0 bases not matched to a gene. Germline assignment: CDR1 MNHEY and CDR2 SVGEGT. Profiling relied on immunoSEQ multiplex PCR, and the TCRdb table lists in-frame clones only, not all of them. The data contain roughly 150,000 clones, approximately 89% of them singletons. Findings and caveats of the study: Repertoire samples came only from after the peak T cell response. Donors were largely white British and mainly female; clonal diversity was possibly underestimated. At 160-218 and 743-854, vaccine-associated CD4 TCRs were dominant, and they spanned spike.

In the case of this clone: Its matching antigen is unknown.

The sample here was peripheral blood, taken on day 0 of MenACWY control vaccination. The chain couples TRBV6-2 or TRBV6-3 to TRBJ2-2; 7 bases agree with TRBD1. This sequence was found in an adult in good health. CDR3 residues: CASSWTGTGELFF. CDR3 bases: TGTGCCAGCAGTTGGACAGGCACCGGGGAGCTGTTTTTT.